This TCR beta chain was identified in a study of beta chain features in type 1 diabetes. TCRB transcripts that were expressed got sequenced, as all of the isolated RNA had been reverse transcribed. TCRdb's table, derived via immunoSEQ multiplex PCR, lists solely in-frame clones and lacks some. The data show 850,000 to 900,000 clones, roughly 16% seen once. V shed 5 bases and J shed 1 base, with 8 bases lying between them. This CDR3 is built from 13 residues. The germline V gene has CDR1 KGHSH and CDR2 LQKENI. The sequence was obtained from a young woman in good health. Sequencing was done on a sample of naive CD4+ T cells from blood. The J gene is TRBJ1-1, the V gene TRBV18; weak D call: TRBD1 (6 bases). This chain's CDR3 is CASSADRNTEAFF. The CDR3 nucleotides are TGTGCCAGCTCAGCGGACAGGAACACTGAAGCTTTCTTT.